These 32 T cell receptor beta chains came from one sample sequenced in a study of technical replicates of blood from a handful of donors (dated by TCRdb to the late 2010s). Receptor libraries were prepared by the immunoSEQ multiplex PCR assay. The immuneACCESS repertoire file appears here via TCRdb, limited to in-frame rearrangements. These files lack a portion of the clones; in checked studies, under half of the deficit traces to unresolved V genes, and the cause of the others is not known. The sample has about 49,000 clones on record, around 90% of them singletons. The ten most abundant clones make up around 3.9% of the sample. The source material was PBMCs. The source of these receptors is a human donor in good health. Some clones in this sample may be carry-over from other donors' samples.

The chain carries TRBV7-9 and TRBJ2-1; D unclear. Looked up from germline, CDR1 is SEHNR and CDR2 is FQNEAQ (reference sequence). V was pared by 2 bases and J by 8 bases, with 13 bases between. The CDR3 totals 14 residues. DNA for the CDR3: TGTGCCAGCAGCTTATTATCGAGCATCGATGAGCAGTTCTTC. Encoded protein: CASSLLSSIDEQFF. The full variable domain, with the rest looked up from reference TRBV7-9 and TRBJ2-1, is DTGVSQNPRHKITKRGQNVTFRCDPISEHNRLYWYRQTLGQGPEFLTYFQNEAQLEKSRLLSDRFSAERPKGSFSTLEIQRTEQGDSAMYLCASSLLSSIDEQFFGPGTRLTVL.

The rearrangement joins TRBV5-5 to TRBJ2-7; 7 bases line up with TRBD1. Trimming cost V 4 bases and J 1 base; bases outside gene matches: 8. This CDR3 spans 15 amino acids. CDR1 is SGHKS and CDR2 is YYEKEE in the germline V gene (reference sequence). The CDR3 spells CASSPAGTDSYEQYF. The CDR3 nucleotides are TGTGCCAGCAGCCCCGCCGGGACAGATTCCTACGAGCAGTACTTC.

The chain combines TRBV5-8 with TRBJ2-1; tentatively, D is TRBD2 (6 bases). The germline gives CDR1 SGHTS, CDR2 YDEGEE. V lost 0 bases to trimming and J lost 4 bases, with 14 bases between them. This CDR3 contains 16 residues. CDR3 nucleotides: TGTGCCAGCAGCTTGGCGGGAGCTCCTCCTTACAATGAGCAGTTCTTC. Translated: CASSLAGAPPYNEQFF.

This chain uses TRBV28 with TRBJ2-1; tentative D call: TRBD1 (5 bases). Trimming cost V 8 bases and J 0 bases, with 8 bases left between them. Germline V gene sequence: CDR1 MDHEN, CDR2 SYDVKM. The CDR3 has 13 residues. CDR3 loop: CASFDSSYNEQFF. In DNA form, the CDR3 reads TGTGCCAGCTTTGACAGCTCCTACAATGAGCAGTTCTTC.

CDR3 DNA sequence: TGTGCCAGCAGCCCCTGGACAGGGTCCTACGAGCAGTACTTC. Its translation is CASSPWTGSYEQYF. The chain has TRBV2 and TRBJ2-7; TRBD1 aligns across 8 bases. The CDR3 covers 14 residues. The germline V gene has CDR1 SNHLY and CDR2 FYNNEI. Germline trimming cut 6 bases from V and 1 base from J; bases unmatched to any gene: 5.

The V gene is TRBV5-4, the J gene TRBJ2-2, with unresolved D. The V end was cut by 5 bases, the J end by 6 bases, with 17 bases between. Germline loops: CDR1 SGHNT, CDR2 YYREEE (reference sequence). This CDR3 has 15 amino acids. The chain's CDR3 is CASRRIEVEPGELFF. The CDR3 DNA is TGTGCCAGCAGAAGAATCGAGGTAGAACCCGGGGAGCTGTTTTTT.

The chain uses TRBV11-2 and TRBJ2-2; 8 nucleotides line up with TRBD2. V was pared by 3 bases and J by 5 bases, with 5 bases of the junction left unmatched. The germline gives CDR1 SGHAT, CDR2 FQNNGV. The CDR3 runs 15 residues. The CDR3 protein is CASSFSGRWTGELFF. In DNA, the CDR3 is TGTGCCAGCAGCTTCAGCGGGAGATGGACCGGGGAGCTGTTTTTT.

This clone has just a few counts. This rearrangement joins TRBV2 to TRBJ2-3, with 8 nucleotides matching TRBD1. Germline V CDR1 and CDR2: SNHLY, FYNNEI. The length of the CDR3 is 15 residues. After removal of 6 bases from V and 3 bases from J, the junction contained 8 bases not matched to a gene. CDR3 in DNA: TGTGCCAGCAGGGCCGCAGGGGGCGCGACAGATACGCAGTATTTT. Its translation: CASRAAGGATDTQYF.

V usage is TRBV29-1 and J usage is TRBJ1-2; 7 bases agree with TRBD1. V was clipped by 6 bases and J by 8 bases; unmatched bases: 6. CDR1 and CDR2 (germline): SQVTM, ANQGSEA. This CDR3 contains 11 residues. The CDR3 DNA sequence: TGCAGCGTGGGGGACAGAAGGGGCTACACCTTC. It translates to CSVGDRRGYTF.

The genes are TRBV29-1 and TRBJ2-1, with D possibly TRBD2 on 5 matching bases. This CDR3 region has 11 residues. The germline V gene encodes CDR1 SQVTM and CDR2 ANQGSEA. Deletions cut 7 bases from V and 3 bases from J, with 7 bases between. Here the CDR3 DNA reads TGCAGCGGAGCGGACTACAATGAGCAGTTCTTC. Residues: CSGADYNEQFF.

The gene calls are TRBV4-3 and TRBJ1-2, with 10 bases fitting TRBD1. V dropped 1 base and J dropped 6; count of bases not matched to a gene: 5. The germline V gene encodes CDR1 LGHNA and CDR2 YSLEER. CDR3 length: 15 amino acids. CDR3 sequence reads: CASSQGTGQGNGYTF. Here the CDR3 DNA reads TGCGCCAGCAGCCAAGGAACGGGACAGGGGAATGGCTACACCTTC.

This clone was seen only once. Here the CDR3 DNA reads TGTGCCAGCTCGGACGGACAGAACTACGAGCAGTACTTC. Residues: CASSDGQNYEQYF. The V gene is TRBV18, the J gene TRBJ2-7, with D perhaps TRBD1 (6 bases). The CDR3 spans 13 residues. V shed 6 bases and J shed 3 bases, with 12 bases lying between them. Germline loops: CDR1 KGHSH, CDR2 LQKENI.

This clone was recorded once. This chain links TRBV6-6 with TRBJ1-5, with D possibly matching TRBD1 (5 bases). V shed 3 bases and J shed 1 base, with 7 bases lying between them. Germline V CDR1 and CDR2: MNHNY, SVGAGI (reference sequence). This CDR3 is built from 14 residues. CDR3 in amino acids: CASSYGQSNQPQHF. CDR3 DNA: TGTGCCAGCAGTTATGGACAAAGCAATCAGCCCCAGCATTTT.

This chain links TRBV11-1 with TRBJ1-3, with D possibly being TRBD1 (5 bases). Trimming removed 3 bases from V and 11 bases from J, with 11 bases in between. This CDR3 comprises 12 residues. Germline CDR1 reads SGHAT; CDR2 reads FQDESV (reference sequence). CDR3 DNA sequence: TGTGCCAGCAGCTTCGACAGATTGGCCATATATTTT. It encodes CASSFDRLAIYF.

This clone has just one count. This chain uses TRBV6-1 with TRBJ2-7, with a possible D match to TRBD1 (6 bases). CDR3 length: 14 residues. Germline V CDR1 and CDR2: MNHNS, SASEGT. Trimming removed 5 bases from V and 2 bases from J, with 13 bases in between. In nucleotides, the CDR3 is TGTGCCAGCAGTCCCGGGACATGGGCCTACGAGCAGTACTTC. This gives the protein CASSPGTWAYEQYF.

The genes are TRBV4-2 and TRBJ2-3, with 15 bases that match TRBD2. The CDR3 loop spans 19 amino acids. Trimming removed 4 bases from V and 6 bases from J; junction bases left unmatched: 14. In germline, CDR1 is LGHNA, CDR2 YNFKEQ. The chain's CDR3 is CASSLGTSGGSSGRDTQYF. The CDR3 region has the DNA TGTGCCAGCAGCCTTGGGACTAGCGGGGGGAGTTCGGGGCGGGATACGCAGTATTTT.

This chain connects TRBV19 to TRBJ1-4, with D unresolved. V lost 5 bases to trimming and J lost 0 bases, with 10 bases between them. Germline V gives CDR1 LNHDA, CDR2 SQIVND (reference sequence). The length of the CDR3 is 15 residues. The CDR3 protein is CASSPQRATNEKLFF. The DNA of the CDR3 is TGTGCCAGTAGTCCCCAGCGCGCAACTAATGAAAAACTGTTTTTT. The full variable domain, its missing parts supplied by reference TRBV19 and TRBJ1-4, is DGGITQSPKYLFRKEGQNVTLSCEQNLNHDAMYWYRQDPGQGLRLIYYSQIVNDFQKGDIAEGYSVSREKKESFPLTVTSAQKNPTAFYLCASSPQRATNEKLFFGSGTQLSVL.

This sequence joins TRBV6-4 and TRBJ2-1; D might be TRBD2 (5 bases). The CDR3 is 13 residues long. Looked up from germline, CDR1 is MRHNA and CDR2 is SNTAGT. V shed 4 bases and J shed 6 bases, with 10 bases lying between them. CDR3 nucleotides: TGTGCCAGCAGTGGGACTGATCCCAATGAGCAGTTCTTC. It codes for CASSGTDPNEQFF.

The rearrangement uses TRBV6-5 and TRBJ1-3; 8 bases align to TRBD1. CDR1 and CDR2 (germline): MNHEY, SVGAGI. The CDR3 runs to 14 residues. J gave up 5 bases and V 6 bases, and 6 bases lay outside the gene matches. The chain's CDR3 is CASSSTGGRNTIYF. Written as DNA, the CDR3 is TGTGCCAGCAGCTCCACAGGGGGTAGAAACACCATATATTTT.

This chain links TRBV7-9 with TRBJ1-1; 10 nucleotides agree with TRBD1. Germline lookup yields CDR1 SEHNR and CDR2 FQNEAQ (reference sequence). The V segment lost 6 bases and the J segment 1 base; nucleotides outside the gene matches: 2. The CDR3 sequence is 14 residues long. CDR3 region: CASRRDRGNTEAFF. CDR3 in DNA: TGTGCCAGCAGAAGGGACAGGGGGAACACTGAAGCTTTCTTT.

This clone was found a few times. The rearrangement joins TRBV21-1 to TRBJ2-7; the listed D gene, TRBD2, was not tested against the DNA. TRBV21-1 is noted as a pseudogene. The CDR3 covers 16 residues. CDR3 sequence: CASSKSEGGSRYEQYF. The CDR3 nucleotides are TGTGCCAGCAGCAAATCGGAAGGCGGGAGTAGATACGAGCAGTACTTC.

The chain employs TRBV19 and TRBJ1-1, with D possibly matching TRBD1 (6 bases). The CDR3 contains 15 residues. Trimming took 7 bases from V and 2 from J, leaving 17 bases between them. Germline V gene sequence: CDR1 LNHDA, CDR2 SQIVND (reference sequence). The CDR3 nucleotides are TGTGCCAGTAAATCAGGGGCGAACGAAAACACTGAAGCTTTCTTT. Amino acid sequence: CASKSGANENTEAFF.

V is TRBV2 and J is TRBJ2-7; D may be TRBD1 (5 bases). Germline loops: CDR1 SNHLY, CDR2 FYNNEI. The CDR3 consists of 15 residues. V was trimmed by 4 bases and J by 2 bases, leaving 15 bases between them. The CDR3 bases are TGTGCCAGCAGTGCGGCAGGGCTGTCAACCTACGAGCAGTACTTC. This translates into CASSAAGLSTYEQYF.

The chain has TRBV2 and TRBJ1-6; 7 nucleotides agree with TRBD1. CDR3 length equals 14 residues. With 7 bases clipped from V and 7 bases from J, the junction kept 7 bases outside the gene matches. From germline, CDR1 is SNHLY and CDR2 FYNNEI. The CDR3 is CASIATGLNSPLHF. DNA for the CDR3: TGTGCCAGCATTGCGACAGGGTTGAATTCACCCCTCCACTTT. The full variable domain, with the rest looked up from reference TRBV2 and TRBJ1-6, is EPEVTQTPSHQVTQMGQEVILRCVPISNHLYFYWYRQILGQKVEFLVSFYNNEISEKSEIFDDQFSVERPDGSNFTLKIRSTKLEDSAMYFCASIATGLNSPLHFGNGTRLTVT.

The chain carries TRBV9 and TRBJ1-1; no clear D. The V gene lost 4 bases and the J gene lost 4 bases, with 23 bases spanning the gap. The germline V gene encodes CDR1 SGDLS and CDR2 YYNGEE. This CDR3 is 17 amino acids long. As DNA, the CDR3 is TGTGCCAGCAGCAACCGCCGAGGCTTGAACGGGGTCACTGAAGCTTTCTTT. As protein: CASSNRRGLNGVTEAFF.

This clone was seen a few times. The chain employs TRBV7-8 and TRBJ2-7, with D maybe TRBD2 (6 bases). V gave up 6 bases and J gave up 4 bases, with 13 bases separating them. The germline V gene encodes CDR1 SGHVS and CDR2 FQNEAQ. The CDR3 consists of 13 residues. This CDR3 is CASRTAGLYEQYF. The CDR3 coding sequence is TGTGCCAGCAGAACAGCGGGTTTATACGAGCAGTACTTC.

The chain carries TRBV5-6 and TRBJ1-5; perhaps TRBD1 as D (6 bases). The V gene lost 2 bases and the J gene lost 0 bases, with 9 bases spanning the gap. Germline-derived CDR1 and CDR2 are SGHDT and YYEEEE. The length of the CDR3 is 15 residues. Here the CDR3 DNA reads TGTGCCAGCAGCTTTGGACAGAATAGCAATCAGCCCCAGCATTTT. Translating gives CASSFGQNSNQPQHF.

This clone was counted once. This rearrangement joins TRBV2 to TRBJ1-1; 7 nucleotides line up with TRBD1. Germline V CDR1 and CDR2: SNHLY, FYNNEI. The CDR3 is 14 residues long. After removal of 5 bases from V and 1 base from J, the junction contained 4 bases not matched to a gene. CDR3 protein: CASSPQGGNTEAFF. Written as DNA, the CDR3 is TGTGCCAGCAGTCCTCAGGGGGGGAACACTGAAGCTTTCTTT. The full variable domain, in which reference TRBV2 and TRBJ1-1 provide the parts outside the CDR3, is EPEVTQTPSHQVTQMGQEVILRCVPISNHLYFYWYRQILGQKVEFLVSFYNNEISEKSEIFDDQFSVERPDGSNFTLKIRSTKLEDSAMYFCASSPQGGNTEAFFGQGTRLTVV.

The genes are TRBV5-6 and TRBJ2-3, with D perhaps TRBD1 (5 bases). V was shortened by 0 bases and J by 8 bases, with 13 bases between the two germline ends. Germline CDR1 and CDR2: SGHDT and YYEEEE. There are 14 residues in the CDR3. The CDR3 DNA reads TGTGCCAGCAGCTTGGAACAGGCGGTAGCTACGCAGTATTTT. As protein: CASSLEQAVATQYF.

CDR3 protein: CATSRRTGGIPTPNEKLFF. CDR3 nucleotide sequence: TGTGCCACCAGCAGGCGGACAGGGGGCATCCCAACGCCTAATGAAAAACTGTTTTTT. V gene TRBV15 combines with J gene TRBJ1-4, with 11 bases that match TRBD1. Trimming took 3 bases from V and 3 from J; bases not matched to a gene: 12. There are 19 residues in the CDR3. The germline V gene encodes CDR1 LNHNV and CDR2 YYDKDF (reference sequence).

The chain combines TRBV9 with TRBJ2-5, with TRBD2 as a possible D gene (6 bases). Germline lookup yields CDR1 SGDLS and CDR2 YYNGEE. The V end was cut by 0 bases, the J end by 1 base, with 10 bases between. This CDR3 region has 15 residues. In nucleotides, the CDR3 is TGTGCCAGCAGCGTAGGAACCGGGAGCCAAGAGACCCAGTACTTC. This translates into CASSVGTGSQETQYF.

The chain employs TRBV7-2 and TRBJ2-7; D perhaps matches TRBD2 (7 bases). Trimming pared 1 base from V and 7 bases from J, leaving 11 bases between. This CDR3 is built from 13 residues. Per the germline V gene, CDR1 is SGHTA and CDR2 is FQGNSA. CDR3 sequence (DNA): TGTGCCAGCAGCTTAGAGGGGGGGCGGGAGCAGTACTTC. It specifies CASSLEGGREQYF.